This record concerns one T cell receptor (beta chain) sequence. As yet, its antigen is unknown. The V end lost 0 bases, the J end lost 6 bases, and 4 bases lay between the germline ends. The CDR3 sequence is 12 residues long. Per the germline V gene, CDR1 is SGHRS and CDR2 is YFSETQ. This entry comes from a study of early stage breast cancer tumors. Study at large: Average read coverage per sample was 7.5 to 10-fold. The study's findings and limits: Blood repertoires resembled normal breast more than tumor.

Sequencing was performed with immunoSEQ multiplex PCR; in TCRdb, only in-frame clones are kept and a portion is missing. The sample gives tens of thousands of clones, around 80% of which show up once; 3.4% is in the top ten. The V gene is TRBV5-1, the J gene TRBJ2-1, with D unclear. This receptor was identified in a person aged 35 to 50 with breast cancer. The sample taken for sequencing was blood. CDR3 nucleotide sequence: TGCGCCAGCAGCTTGGCCCTCAATGAGCAGTTCTTC. Its protein product is CASSLALNEQFF.